Listed here is a single T cell receptor (beta chain). Trimming took 6 bases from V and 6 from J, leaving 15 bases between them. This CDR3 spans 14 amino acids. Germline CDR1 and CDR2: MDHEN and SYDVKM. Measured with immunoSEQ multiplex PCR; TCRdb has only the in-frame clones, and not every one. This table holds 32,000 or so clones, around 86% found once. These data are taken from a study of blood T cell repertoires in COVID-19. The wider study: Samples representing acute and convalescent COVID-19 were sourced from the United States, Italy and Spain. PBMCs, B-cell-depleted T cells, or T cells were the source of the cDNA or gDNA that made up the material.

The chain uses TRBV28 and TRBJ1-3; a possible D gene is TRBD1 (5 bases). Specimen: peripheral blood. This clonotype originated in a man between 65 and 80 years old with acute or convalescent COVID-19. In DNA, the CDR3 is TGTGCCAGCAGCTTAGGACATATTACAAACACCATATATTTT. It yields the protein CASSLGHITNTIYF.